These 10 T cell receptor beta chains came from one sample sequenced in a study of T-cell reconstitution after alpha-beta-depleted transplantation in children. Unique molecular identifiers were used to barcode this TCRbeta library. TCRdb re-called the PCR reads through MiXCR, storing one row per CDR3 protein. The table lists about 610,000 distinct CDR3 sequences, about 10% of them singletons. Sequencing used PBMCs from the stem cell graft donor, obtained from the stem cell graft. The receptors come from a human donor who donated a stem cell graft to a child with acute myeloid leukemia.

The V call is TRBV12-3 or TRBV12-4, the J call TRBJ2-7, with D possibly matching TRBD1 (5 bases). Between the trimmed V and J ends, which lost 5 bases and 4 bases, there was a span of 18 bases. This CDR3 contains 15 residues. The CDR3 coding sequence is TGTGCCAGCAGTGCCCGCCAGGGCATGGTATACGAGCAGTACTTC. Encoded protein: CASSARQGMVYEQYF.

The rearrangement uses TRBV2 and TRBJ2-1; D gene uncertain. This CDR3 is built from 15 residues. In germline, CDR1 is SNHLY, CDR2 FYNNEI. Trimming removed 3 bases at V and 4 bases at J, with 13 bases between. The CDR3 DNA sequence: TGTGCCAGCAGTGAGCCCCCAAACTTTTACAATGAGCAGTTCTTC. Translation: CASSEPPNFYNEQFF.

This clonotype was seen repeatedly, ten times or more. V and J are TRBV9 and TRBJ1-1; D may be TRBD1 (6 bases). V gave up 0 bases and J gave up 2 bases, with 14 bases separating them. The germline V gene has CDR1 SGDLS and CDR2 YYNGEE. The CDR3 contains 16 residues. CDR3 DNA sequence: TGTGCCAGCAGCGTAGACCCCACAGGGCTAAACACTGAAGCTTTCTTT. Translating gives CASSVDPTGLNTEAFF.

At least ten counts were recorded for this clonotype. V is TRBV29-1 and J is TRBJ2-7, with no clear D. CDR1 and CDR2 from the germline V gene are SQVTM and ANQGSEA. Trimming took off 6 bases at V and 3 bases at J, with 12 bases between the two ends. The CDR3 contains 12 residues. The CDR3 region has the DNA TGCAGCGTCGTCGCCAGCGTCTACGAGCAGTACTTC. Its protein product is CSVVASVYEQYF.

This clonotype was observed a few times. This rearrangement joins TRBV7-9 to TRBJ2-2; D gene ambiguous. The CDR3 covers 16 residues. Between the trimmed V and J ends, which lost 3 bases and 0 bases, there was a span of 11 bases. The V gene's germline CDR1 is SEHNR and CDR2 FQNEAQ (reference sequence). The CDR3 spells CASSFIRIANTGELFF. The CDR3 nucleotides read TGTGCCAGCAGCTTTATTCGGATCGCGAACACCGGGGAGCTGTTTTTT.

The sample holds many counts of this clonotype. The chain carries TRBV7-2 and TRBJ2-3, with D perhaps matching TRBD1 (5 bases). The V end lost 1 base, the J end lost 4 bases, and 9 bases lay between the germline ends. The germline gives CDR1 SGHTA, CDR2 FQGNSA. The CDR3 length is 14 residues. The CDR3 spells CASSLGGSPDTQYF. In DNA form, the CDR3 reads TGTGCCAGCAGCTTAGGGGGCTCCCCAGATACGCAGTATTTT. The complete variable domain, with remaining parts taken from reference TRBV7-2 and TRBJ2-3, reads GAGVSQSPSNKVTEKGKDVELRCDPISGHTALYWYRQSLGQGLEFLIYFQGNSAPDKSGLPSDRFSAERTGGSVSTLTIQRTQQEDSAVYLCASSLGGSPDTQYFGPGTRLTVL.

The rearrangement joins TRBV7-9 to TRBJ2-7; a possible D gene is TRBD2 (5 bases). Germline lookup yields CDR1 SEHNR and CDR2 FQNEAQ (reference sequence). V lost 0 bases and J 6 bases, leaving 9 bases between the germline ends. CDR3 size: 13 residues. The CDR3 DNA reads TGTGCCAGCAGCTTAGCCGGGAAAGGCGAGCAGTACTTC. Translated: CASSLAGKGEQYF.

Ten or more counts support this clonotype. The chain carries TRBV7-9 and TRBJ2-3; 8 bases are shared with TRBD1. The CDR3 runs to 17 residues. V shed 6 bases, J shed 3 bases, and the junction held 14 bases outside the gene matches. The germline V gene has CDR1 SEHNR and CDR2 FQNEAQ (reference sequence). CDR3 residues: CASRPGAGGVSTDTQYF. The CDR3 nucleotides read TGTGCCAGCAGACCAGGGGCAGGGGGCGTGAGTACAGATACGCAGTATTTT.

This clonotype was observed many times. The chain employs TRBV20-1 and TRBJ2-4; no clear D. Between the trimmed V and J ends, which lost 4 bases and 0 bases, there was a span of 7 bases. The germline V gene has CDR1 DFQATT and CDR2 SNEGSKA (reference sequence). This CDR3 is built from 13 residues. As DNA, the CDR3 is TGCAGTGCTATGGTGGTAGCCAAAAACATTCAGTACTTC. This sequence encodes CSAMVVAKNIQYF.

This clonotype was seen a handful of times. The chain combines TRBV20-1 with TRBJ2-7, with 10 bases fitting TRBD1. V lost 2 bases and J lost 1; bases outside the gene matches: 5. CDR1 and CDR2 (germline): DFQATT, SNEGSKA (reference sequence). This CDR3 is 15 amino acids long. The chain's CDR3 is CSARKTGGISYEQYF. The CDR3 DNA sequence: TGCAGTGCTAGAAAGACAGGGGGCATTTCCTACGAGCAGTACTTC.